This T cell receptor beta chain was observed in a study of beta chain features in type 1 diabetes. What was sequenced were expressed TCRB transcripts, since all of the isolated RNA had been reverse transcribed. Clones were sequenced by immunoSEQ multiplex PCR, and TCRdb holds only the in-frame ones, with some missing. Among approximately 250,000 clones listed, roughly a quarter were seen once. Overall study results and limits: Within each of all four CD4+ subsets, Type 1 diabetes patients had TCRB CDR3s that were moderately but significantly shorter.

The CDR3 is made up of 13 amino acids. Unmatched junction bases numbered 2, after V lost 2 bases and J lost 4 bases. CDR1 and CDR2 from the germline V gene are SQVTM and ANQGSEA. The sample holds a few counts of this clone. The antigen remains undetermined. The TCR was taken from a woman aged 30 to 39 with type 1 diabetes. The sample was naive CD4+ T cells from blood. The V and J genes are TRBV29-1 and TRBJ2-1; 7 bases line up with TRBD2. The CDR3 loop reads CSVETSAYNEQFF. In nucleotides, the CDR3 is TGCAGCGTTGAAACTAGCGCTTACAATGAGCAGTTCTTC.